A single sample gave rise to the 3 T cell receptor beta chains below, sequenced in a study of CD8 T cell repertoires and HIV-1 epitope variants. TCRdb's copy holds only in-frame clones and misses some; the assay was immunoSEQ multiplex PCR. The data show around 5,900 clones, 65% to 75% seen once. Which antigens these TCRs recognize remains unknown. Sequenced sample: cultured CD8+ T cells derived from PBMCs. Receptors were obtained from a male donor with HIV.

The CDR3 region is CASSLSRRTGELFF. CDR3 nucleotide sequence: TGTGCCAGCAGCTTAAGCAGGAGGACCGGGGAGCTGTTTTTT. J is TRBJ2-2 and V is TRBV11-2; D possibly corresponds to TRBD2 (5 bases). The germline CDR1 and CDR2 sequences are SGHAT and FQNNGV. The V and J ends lost 2 bases and 5 bases respectively, with 9 bases between them. The CDR3 is made up of 14 amino acids.

As concerns this clone: The junction departs from germline at one end; a sequencing error may be responsible. The sample carries other DNA sequences with the same CDR3. J is TRBJ2-7 and V is TRBV27; the match to TRBD2 covers 7 bases. In germline, CDR1 is MNHEY, CDR2 SMNVEV (reference sequence). There are 16 residues in the CDR3. CDR3 sequence (DNA): TGTGCCAGCAGCTTATCGATGGGGACTATAGTCCACGAGCAGTACTTC. Its protein is CASSLSMGTIVHEQYF.

J is TRBJ2-4 and V is TRBV2; either TRBD1 or TRBD2 may supply D (5 bases each). The CDR3 is 14 amino acids. Germline CDR1 reads SNHLY; CDR2 reads FYNNEI. V lost 4 bases to trimming and J lost 5 bases, with 12 bases between them. In nucleotides, the CDR3 is TGTGCCAGCAGTGGCAGGGTGGGGGAAAACATTCAGTACTTC. This codes for CASSGRVGENIQYF.